This TCR beta chain was obtained from a study of early T cells in non-severe SARS-CoV-2 infection (dated by TCRdb to the early 2020s). Broadly, across the study: TCR sequencing used bulk RNA from unsorted whole blood, so alpha and beta chains could not be paired. Findings and caveats that apply to the study as a whole: VDJdb matching was skewed toward anti-spike CD8 responses and likely underestimated virus-specific expansions, missing private and CD4 specificities.

A case-control design nested within a healthcare worker cohort in London, UK, was used, with weekly nasopharyngeal swab PCR tests and blood sampling performed. Between 23 and 31 March 2020, the week of the UK lockdown, healthcare workers were enrolled and then followed up weekly for as long as 16 weeks. Libraries were prepared through 5' RACE. Sequencing relied on a NextSeq 500. To correct for sequencing error and PCR bias, the TCR library protocol tagged individual cDNA molecules with unique molecular identifiers. Sequencing covered both TCR alpha and beta chains, and within each sample the abundances of alpha and beta sequences were tightly co-correlated. The paper's data handling went like this. Decombinator V4 was used to perform V gene, J gene and CDR3 annotation of TCR sequences. Expanded TCRs were defined as changing significantly between any two time points under a Poisson model with p below 0.0001. TCR abundances were normalised to the total number of TCRs sequenced in each sample and reported as counts per million. TRAV1-2 paired with TRAJ12, TRAJ20 or TRAJ33 defined MAIT TCRs, while TRAV10 paired with TRAJ18 defined iNKT TCRs. VDJdb, accessed on 1 November 2021, was searched for TCRs annotated for CMV, EBV and SARS-CoV-2, and TCRs annotated for more than one antigen were excluded. The raw public data were reprocessed by TCRdb itself: fastp quality trimming at Q25, MiXCR clonotype calling, in-frame beta chains only. Identical CDR3 protein sequences are pooled into one entry, listed with their most common genes and DNA. TCRdb's processing, not the study's, gives the V and J calls here. Present in this sample are around 76,000 distinct CDR3 sequences, around 15% of which were seen just once. The ten largest clones add up to roughly 3.7% of the sample.

About this clonotype: This clone's antigen is unknown. There are no base qualities to consult, and no much larger clone falls within one base.

From a lookup of the germline V gene, CDR1 and CDR2 are SGHTA and FQGNSA. The CDR3, from cysteine to phenylalanine, totals 13 residues. Only the CDR3 DNA is retained, 39 bases long and in frame from the first base. A distance of 10 bases separates the germline ends of V and J, which lose 5 bases and 5 bases respectively. The receptor comes from an adult who was a healthcare worker with PCR-confirmed SARS-CoV-2 infection or an uninfected control (not recorded which). The specimen comprised whole blood, sampled at baseline. The rearrangement combines TRBV7-2 with TRBJ1-5; 5 matching bases give a weak D call of TRBD1. CDR3 region: CASSRGFDQPQHF. At the DNA level, the sequence is TGTGCCAGCAGCCGGGGGTTTGATCAGCCCCAGCATTTT.